This T cell receptor beta chain was profiled in a study of Ad26.COV2.S vaccination and SARS-CoV-2 variants. Produced via immunoSEQ multiplex PCR; TCRdb's table is partial and in-frame only. The profile shows about 280,000 clones, approximately 87% of them singletons. This sample's treatment: roughly 20 received Ad26.COV2.S at low or high dose, single or two shots; roughly five received placebo; per-sample allocation not given. The study sampled participants on day 63 after the first vaccine or placebo injection. Trimming took off 6 bases at V and 6 bases at J, with 12 bases between the two ends. This CDR3 has 13 residues. Germline V CDR1 and CDR2: MDHEN, SYDVKM.

This clonotype was sampled from a person between 18 and 59 years old who received the Ad26.COV2.S COVID-19 vaccine or a placebo. The sequenced sample was peripheral blood, obtained in a trial of Ad26.COV2.S vaccine versus placebo. The chain is built from TRBV28 and TRBJ2-1; possible D gene TRBD2, 6 bases. The DNA for the CDR3 is TGTGCCAGCAGGTCCCCGACTAGCAATGAGCAGTTCTTC. Its protein is CASRSPTSNEQFF. Based on the CDR3 plus reference TRBV28 and TRBJ2-1, the full variable domain is DVKVTQSSRYLVKRTGEKVFLECVQDMDHENMFWYRQDPGLGLRLIYFSYDVKMKEKGDIPEGYSVSREKKERFSLILESASTNQTSMYLCASRSPTSNEQFFGPGTRLTVL.